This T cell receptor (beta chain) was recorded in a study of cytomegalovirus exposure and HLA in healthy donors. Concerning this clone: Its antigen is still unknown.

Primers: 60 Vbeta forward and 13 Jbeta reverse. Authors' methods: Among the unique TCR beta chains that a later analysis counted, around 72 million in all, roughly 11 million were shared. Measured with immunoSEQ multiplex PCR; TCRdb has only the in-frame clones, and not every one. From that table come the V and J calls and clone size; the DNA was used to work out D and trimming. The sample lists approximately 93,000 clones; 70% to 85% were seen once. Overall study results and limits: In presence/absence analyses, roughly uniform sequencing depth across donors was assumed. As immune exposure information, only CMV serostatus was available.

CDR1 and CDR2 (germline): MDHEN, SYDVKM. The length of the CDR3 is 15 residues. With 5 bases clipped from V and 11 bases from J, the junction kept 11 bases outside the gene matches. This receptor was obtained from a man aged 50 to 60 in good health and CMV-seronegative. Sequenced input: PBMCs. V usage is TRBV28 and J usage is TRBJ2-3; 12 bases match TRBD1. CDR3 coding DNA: TGTGCCAGCAGTCCTCCGGGACAGGGGGCGGGGGAGCAGTATTTT. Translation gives CASSPPGQGAGEQYF.